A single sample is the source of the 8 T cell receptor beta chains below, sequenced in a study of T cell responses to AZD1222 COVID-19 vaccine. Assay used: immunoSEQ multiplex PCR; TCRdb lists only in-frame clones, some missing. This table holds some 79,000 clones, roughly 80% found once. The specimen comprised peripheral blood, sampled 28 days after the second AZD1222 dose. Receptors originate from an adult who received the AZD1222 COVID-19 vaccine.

The CDR3 here is CATSRGNQETQYF. CDR3 DNA sequence: TGTGCCACCAGCAGAGGTAACCAAGAGACCCAGTACTTC. The chain joins TRBV15 to TRBJ2-5; D is unresolved. This CDR3 has 13 amino acids. The germline V gene encodes CDR1 LNHNV and CDR2 YYDKDF (reference sequence). V was cut by 1 base and J by 0 bases, with 3 bases left in between.

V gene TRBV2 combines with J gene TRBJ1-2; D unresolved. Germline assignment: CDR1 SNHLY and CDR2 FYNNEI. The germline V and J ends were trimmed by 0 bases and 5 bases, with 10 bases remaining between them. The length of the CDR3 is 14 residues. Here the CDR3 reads CASSEALRRYGYTF. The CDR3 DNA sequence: TGTGCCAGCAGTGAAGCGCTTCGAAGATATGGCTACACCTTC.

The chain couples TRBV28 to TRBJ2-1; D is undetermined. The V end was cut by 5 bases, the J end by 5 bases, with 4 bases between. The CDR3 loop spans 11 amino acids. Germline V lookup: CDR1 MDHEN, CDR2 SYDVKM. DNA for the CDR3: TGTGCCAGCAGTAAAAACAATGAGCAGTTCTTC. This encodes CASSKNNEQFF.

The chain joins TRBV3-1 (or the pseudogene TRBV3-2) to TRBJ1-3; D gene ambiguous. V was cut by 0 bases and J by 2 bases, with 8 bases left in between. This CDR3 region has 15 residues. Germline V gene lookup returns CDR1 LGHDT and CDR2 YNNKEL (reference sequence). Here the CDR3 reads CASSQDLVAGNTIYF. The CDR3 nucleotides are TGTGCCAGCAGCCAAGATCTTGTGGCTGGAAACACCATATATTTT.

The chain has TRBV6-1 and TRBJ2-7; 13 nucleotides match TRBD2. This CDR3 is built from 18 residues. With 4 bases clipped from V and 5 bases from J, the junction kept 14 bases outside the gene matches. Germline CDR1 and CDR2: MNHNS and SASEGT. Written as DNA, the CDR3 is TGTGCCAGCAGTGCCCAAGGTCCGGGGACTAGCGGGGCGGACGAGCAGTACTTC. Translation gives CASSAQGPGTSGADEQYF.

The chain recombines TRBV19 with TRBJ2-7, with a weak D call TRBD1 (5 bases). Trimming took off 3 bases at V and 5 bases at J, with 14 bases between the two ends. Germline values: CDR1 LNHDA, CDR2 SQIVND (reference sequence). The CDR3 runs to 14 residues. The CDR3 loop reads CASSIQGERDEQYF. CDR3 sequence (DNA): TGTGCCAGTAGTATCCAGGGTGAAAGGGACGAGCAGTACTTC.

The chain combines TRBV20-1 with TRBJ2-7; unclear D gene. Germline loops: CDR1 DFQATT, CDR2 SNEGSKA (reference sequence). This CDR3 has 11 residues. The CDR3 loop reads CSYLPSYEQYF. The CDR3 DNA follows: TGCAGCTACCTCCCCTCCTACGAGCAGTACTTC.

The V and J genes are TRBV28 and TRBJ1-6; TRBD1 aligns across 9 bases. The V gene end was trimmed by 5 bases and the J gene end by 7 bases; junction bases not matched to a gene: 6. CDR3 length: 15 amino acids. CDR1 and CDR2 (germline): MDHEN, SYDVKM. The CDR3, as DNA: TGTGCCAGCAGTCCAATCACAGGGGGCAATTCACCCCTCCACTTT. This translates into CASSPITGGNSPLHF.